This TCR beta chain was documented in a study of blood T cell repertoires in COVID-19. Study context: The study drew acute and convalescent COVID-19 samples from the United States, Italy and Spain. T cells, B-cell-depleted T cells, or PBMCs provided the cDNA or gDNA that served as material.

The germline V and J ends were trimmed by 4 bases and 2 bases, with 16 bases remaining between them. The germline V gene encodes CDR1 MGHRA and CDR2 YSYEKL. The CDR3 contains 16 residues. Seattle enrolled patients during active infection and tracked them longitudinally. In the original analysis: The authors estimated nucleated cell counts from reference gene primer amplification. Produced via immunoSEQ multiplex PCR; TCRdb's table is partial and in-frame only. V, J and clone size are those of that table, while D and trimming were read from the DNA. Of around 260,000 clones listed, about 80% were seen once; the top ten hold around 16%.

This clonotype was sampled from a person in their 70s with COVID-19, enrolled during active disease. Sequencing was done on a sample of peripheral blood. The chain couples TRBV4-1 to TRBJ2-3; tentative D call: TRBD2 (5 bases). The CDR3, as DNA: TGCGCCAGCAGCCCGGCGGCGGGTAGCCTCACAGATACGCAGTATTTT. It is translated as CASSPAAGSLTDTQYF.